This T cell receptor beta chain was obtained from a study of blood T cell repertoires in COVID-19. Study context: The United States, Italy and Spain supplied acute and convalescent COVID-19 samples. PBMCs, B-cell-depleted T cells, or T cells were the source of the cDNA or gDNA that made up the material.

Per the study methods: Estimated nucleated cell counts came from reference gene primer amplification. The repertoire was sequenced with immunoSEQ multiplex PCR; TCRdb's copy has only in-frame clones and lacks some. V and J calls and clone size are those listed in that table; D and trimming were worked out from the DNA. The profile covers a few hundred thousand clones, with 65% to 85% appearing a single time and around 2% taken by the ten largest. V gave up 4 bases and J gave up 5 bases; unmatched junction bases: 4. Germline V gives CDR1 SGHTA, CDR2 FQGTGA. The CDR3 is made up of 15 amino acids. The genes are TRBV7-3 and TRBJ2-1; 11 bases are a match to TRBD2. The receptor was isolated from a woman in her sixties with acute or convalescent COVID-19. Sequencing used peripheral blood. CDR3 in DNA: TGTGCCAGCAGCTCGAGACTAGCGGGGAACAATGAGCAGTTCTTC. This gives the protein CASSSRLAGNNEQFF.